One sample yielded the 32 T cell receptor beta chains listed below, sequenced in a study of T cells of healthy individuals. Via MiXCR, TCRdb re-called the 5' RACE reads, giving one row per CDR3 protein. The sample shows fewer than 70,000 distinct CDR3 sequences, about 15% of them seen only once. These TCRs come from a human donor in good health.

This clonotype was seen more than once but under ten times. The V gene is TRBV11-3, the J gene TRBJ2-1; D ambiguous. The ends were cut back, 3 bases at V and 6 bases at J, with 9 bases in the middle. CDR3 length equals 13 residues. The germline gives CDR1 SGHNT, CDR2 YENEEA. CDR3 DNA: TGTGCCAGCAGCTTCCAGGTCCGCAATGAGCAGTTCTTC. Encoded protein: CASSFQVRNEQFF.

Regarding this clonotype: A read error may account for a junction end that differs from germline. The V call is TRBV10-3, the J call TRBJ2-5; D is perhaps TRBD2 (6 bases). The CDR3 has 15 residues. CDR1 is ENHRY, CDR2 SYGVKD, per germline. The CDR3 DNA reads TGTGCCATCAGTGAATATGGGGGAGGAGTGGAGACCAAGTACTTC. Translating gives CAISEYGGGVETKYF.

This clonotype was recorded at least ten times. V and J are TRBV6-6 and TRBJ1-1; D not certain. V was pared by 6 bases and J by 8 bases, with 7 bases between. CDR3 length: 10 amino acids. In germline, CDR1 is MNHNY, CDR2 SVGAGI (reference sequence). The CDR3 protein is CASRFTEAFF. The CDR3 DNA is TGTGCCAGCAGATTCACCGAAGCTTTCTTT.

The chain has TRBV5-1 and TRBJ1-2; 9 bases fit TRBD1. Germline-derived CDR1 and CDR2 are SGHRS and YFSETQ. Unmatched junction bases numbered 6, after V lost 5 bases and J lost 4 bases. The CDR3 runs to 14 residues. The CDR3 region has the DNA TGCGCCAGCAGGTCGGTGACAGGGGGCTATGGCTACACCTTC. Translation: CASRSVTGGYGYTF.

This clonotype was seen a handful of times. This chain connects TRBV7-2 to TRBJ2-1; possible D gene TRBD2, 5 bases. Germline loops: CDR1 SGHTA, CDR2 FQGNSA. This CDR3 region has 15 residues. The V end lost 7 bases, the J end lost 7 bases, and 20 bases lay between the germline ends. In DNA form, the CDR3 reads TGTGCCAGCACCTACCTGGAGCGGCCCCGAAATGAGCAGTTCTTC. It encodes CASTYLERPRNEQFF. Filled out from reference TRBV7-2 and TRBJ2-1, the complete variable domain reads GAGVSQSPSNKVTEKGKDVELRCDPISGHTALYWYRQSLGQGLEFLIYFQGNSAPDKSGLPSDRFSAERTGGSVSTLTIQRTQQEDSAVYLCASTYLERPRNEQFFGPGTRLTVL.

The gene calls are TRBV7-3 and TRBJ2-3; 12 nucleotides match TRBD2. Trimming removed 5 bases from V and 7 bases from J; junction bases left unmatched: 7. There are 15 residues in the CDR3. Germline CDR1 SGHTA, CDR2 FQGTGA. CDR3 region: CASSLLAGGPYTQYF. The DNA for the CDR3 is TGTGCCAGCAGCCTCCTAGCGGGGGGGCCGTATACGCAGTATTTT.

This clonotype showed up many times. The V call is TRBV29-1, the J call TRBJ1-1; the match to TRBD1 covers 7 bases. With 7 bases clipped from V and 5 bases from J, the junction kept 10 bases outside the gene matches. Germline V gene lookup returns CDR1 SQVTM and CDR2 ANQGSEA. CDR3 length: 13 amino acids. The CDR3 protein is CSGQGSGGTEAFF. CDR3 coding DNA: TGCAGCGGACAGGGAAGCGGTGGTACTGAAGCTTTCTTT.

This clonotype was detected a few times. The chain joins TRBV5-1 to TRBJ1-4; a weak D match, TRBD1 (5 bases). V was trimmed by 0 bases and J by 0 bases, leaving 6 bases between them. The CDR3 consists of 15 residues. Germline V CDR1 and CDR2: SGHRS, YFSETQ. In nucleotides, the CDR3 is TGCGCCAGCAGCTTGGTGGGGGCAACTAATGAAAAACTGTTTTTT. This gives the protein CASSLVGATNEKLFF.

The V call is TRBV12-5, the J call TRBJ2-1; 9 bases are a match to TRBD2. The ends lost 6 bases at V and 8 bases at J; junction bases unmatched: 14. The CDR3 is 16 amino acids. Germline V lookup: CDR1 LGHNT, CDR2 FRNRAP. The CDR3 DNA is TGTGCTAGTGGCCCAACCTTTAGCGGGAGTACTGATGAGCAGTTCTTC. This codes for CASGPTFSGSTDEQFF.

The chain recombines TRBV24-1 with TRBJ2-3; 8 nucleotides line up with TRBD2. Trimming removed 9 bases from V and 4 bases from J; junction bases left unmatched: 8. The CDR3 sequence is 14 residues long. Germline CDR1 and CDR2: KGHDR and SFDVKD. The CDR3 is CATSGSGSPDTQYF. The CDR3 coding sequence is TGTGCCACCTCGGGAAGCGGGAGCCCAGATACGCAGTATTTT.

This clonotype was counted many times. The CDR3 DNA sequence: TGCAGCTCCACTGAGGGGAACACTGAAGCTTTCTTT. Amino acids: CSSTEGNTEAFF. The V gene is TRBV29-1, the J gene TRBJ1-1; D is unclear. Per germline, CDR1 SQVTM and CDR2 ANQGSEA. The germline V and J ends were trimmed by 8 bases and 1 base, with 11 bases remaining between them. CDR3 length: 12 residues. Filled out from reference TRBV29-1 and TRBJ1-1, the complete variable domain reads SAVISQKPSRDICQRGTSLTIQCQVDSQVTMMFWYRQQPGQSLTLIATANQGSEATYESGFVIDKFPISRPNLTFSTLTVSNMSPEDSSIYLCSSTEGNTEAFFGQGTRLTVV.

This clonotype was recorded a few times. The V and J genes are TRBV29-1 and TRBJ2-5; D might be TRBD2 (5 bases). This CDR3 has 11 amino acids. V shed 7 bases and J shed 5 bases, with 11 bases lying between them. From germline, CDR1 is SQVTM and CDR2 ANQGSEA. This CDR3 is CSARGLETQYF. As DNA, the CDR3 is TGCAGCGCTAGAGGGTTGGAGACCCAGTACTTC.

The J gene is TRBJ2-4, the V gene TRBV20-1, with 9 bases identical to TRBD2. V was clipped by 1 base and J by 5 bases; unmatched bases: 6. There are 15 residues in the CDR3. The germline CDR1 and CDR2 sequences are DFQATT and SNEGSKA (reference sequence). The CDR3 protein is CSARGRLAVENIQYF. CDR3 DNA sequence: TGCAGTGCTAGAGGTAGACTAGCGGTAGAAAACATTCAGTACTTC.

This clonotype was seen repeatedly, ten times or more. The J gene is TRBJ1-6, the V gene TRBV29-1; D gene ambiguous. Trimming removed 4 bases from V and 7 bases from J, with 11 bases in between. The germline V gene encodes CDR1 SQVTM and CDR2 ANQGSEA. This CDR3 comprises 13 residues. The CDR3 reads CSVGAGSNSPLHF. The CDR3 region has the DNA TGCAGCGTTGGGGCAGGTTCCAATTCACCCCTCCACTTT.

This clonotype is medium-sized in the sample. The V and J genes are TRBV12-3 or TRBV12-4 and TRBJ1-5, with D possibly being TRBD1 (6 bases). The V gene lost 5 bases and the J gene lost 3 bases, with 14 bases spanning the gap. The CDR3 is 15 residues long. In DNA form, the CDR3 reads TGTGCCAGCAGTGGTGGCGGACAGAACAATCAGCCCCAGCATTTT. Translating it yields CASSGGGQNNQPQHF.

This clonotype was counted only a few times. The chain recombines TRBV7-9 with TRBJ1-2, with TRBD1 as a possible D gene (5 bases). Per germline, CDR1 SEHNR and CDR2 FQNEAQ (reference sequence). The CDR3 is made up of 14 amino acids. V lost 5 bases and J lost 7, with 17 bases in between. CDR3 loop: CASSPTGNSFGYTF. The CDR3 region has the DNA TGTGCCAGCAGCCCCACAGGAAACTCCTTTGGCTACACCTTC. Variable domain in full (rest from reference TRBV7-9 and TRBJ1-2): DTGVSQNPRHKITKRGQNVTFRCDPISEHNRLYWYRQTLGQGPEFLTYFQNEAQLEKSRLLSDRFSAERPKGSFSTLEIQRTEQGDSAMYLCASSPTGNSFGYTFGSGTRLTVV.

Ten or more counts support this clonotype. The CDR3 region is CSARDLRGVSEAFF. Here the CDR3 DNA reads TGCAGTGCTAGAGATTTGAGGGGGGTATCTGAAGCTTTCTTT. The gene calls are TRBV20-1 and TRBJ1-1; perhaps TRBD1 as D (6 bases). V was cut by 0 bases and J by 6 bases, with 14 bases left in between. The germline gives CDR1 DFQATT, CDR2 SNEGSKA (reference sequence). The CDR3 has 14 residues.

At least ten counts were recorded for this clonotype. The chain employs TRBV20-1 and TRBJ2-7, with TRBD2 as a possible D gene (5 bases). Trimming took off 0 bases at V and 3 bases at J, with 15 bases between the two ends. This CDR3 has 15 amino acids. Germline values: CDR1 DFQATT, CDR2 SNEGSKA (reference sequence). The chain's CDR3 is CSARDIEDLNYEQYF. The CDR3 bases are TGCAGTGCTAGAGATATTGAGGACTTGAACTACGAGCAGTACTTC.

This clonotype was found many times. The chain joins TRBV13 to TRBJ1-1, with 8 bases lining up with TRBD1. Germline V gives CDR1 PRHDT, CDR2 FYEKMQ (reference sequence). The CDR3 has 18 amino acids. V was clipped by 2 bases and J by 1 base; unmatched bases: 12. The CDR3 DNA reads TGTGCCAGCAGCTTAACTGGGTTCGCCGGGACAGGGAACACTGAAGCTTTCTTT. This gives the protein CASSLTGFAGTGNTEAFF.

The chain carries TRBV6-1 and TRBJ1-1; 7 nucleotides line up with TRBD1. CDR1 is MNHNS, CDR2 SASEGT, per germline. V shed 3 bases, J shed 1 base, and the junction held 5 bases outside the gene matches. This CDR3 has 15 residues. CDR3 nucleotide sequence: TGTGCCAGCAGTGATGAGGGGGCTCCGAACACTGAAGCTTTCTTT. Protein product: CASSDEGAPNTEAFF.

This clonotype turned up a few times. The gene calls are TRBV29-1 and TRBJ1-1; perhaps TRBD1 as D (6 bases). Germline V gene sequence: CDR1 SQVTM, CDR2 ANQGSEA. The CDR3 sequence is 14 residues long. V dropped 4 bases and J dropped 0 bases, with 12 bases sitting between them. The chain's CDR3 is CSVAVGGMNTEAFF. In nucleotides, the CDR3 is TGCAGCGTTGCCGTAGGGGGTATGAACACTGAAGCTTTCTTT.

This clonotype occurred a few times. CDR3 sequence: CASGGLAVNTGELFF. The CDR3 DNA is TGTGCTAGTGGGGGACTAGCGGTGAACACCGGGGAGCTGTTTTTT. The gene calls are TRBV12-5 and TRBJ2-2; 11 nucleotides align to TRBD2. CDR1 is LGHNT, CDR2 FRNRAP, per germline. V trimming: 6 bases; J trimming: 1 base; junction bases outside the gene matches: 1. CDR3 size: 15 residues. Full variable domain (missing parts from reference TRBV12-5 and TRBJ2-2): DARVTQTPRHKVTEMGQEVTMRCQPILGHNTVFWYRQTMMQGLELLAYFRNRAPLDDSGMPKDRFSAEMPDATLATLKIQPSEPRDSAVYFCASGGLAVNTGELFFGEGSRLTVL.

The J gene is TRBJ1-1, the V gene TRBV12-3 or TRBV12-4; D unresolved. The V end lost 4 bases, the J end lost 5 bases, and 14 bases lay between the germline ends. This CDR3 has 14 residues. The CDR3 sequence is CASSSLRGSTEAFF. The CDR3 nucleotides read TGTGCCAGCAGTTCCCTCCGAGGTTCAACTGAAGCTTTCTTT.

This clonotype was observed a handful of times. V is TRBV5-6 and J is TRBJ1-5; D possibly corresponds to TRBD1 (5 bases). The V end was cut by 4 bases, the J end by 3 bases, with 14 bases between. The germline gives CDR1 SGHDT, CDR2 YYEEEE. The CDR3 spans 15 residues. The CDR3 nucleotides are TGTGCCAGCAGCCTTGCAGGGAGGATCAATCAGCCCCAGCATTTT. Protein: CASSLAGRINQPQHF. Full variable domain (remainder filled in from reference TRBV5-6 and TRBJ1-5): DAGVTQSPTHLIKTRGQQVTLRCSPKSGHDTVSWYQQALGQGPQFIFQYYEEEERQRGNFPDRFSGHQFPNYSSELNVNALLLGDSALYLCASSLAGRINQPQHFGDGTRLSIL.

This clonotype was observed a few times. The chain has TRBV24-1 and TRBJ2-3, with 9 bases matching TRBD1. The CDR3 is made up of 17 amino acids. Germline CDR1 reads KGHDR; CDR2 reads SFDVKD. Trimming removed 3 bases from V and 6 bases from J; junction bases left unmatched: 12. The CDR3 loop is CATSDLRGQGAGDTQYF. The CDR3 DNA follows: TGTGCCACCAGTGATCTCCGGGGACAGGGTGCCGGGGATACGCAGTATTTT.

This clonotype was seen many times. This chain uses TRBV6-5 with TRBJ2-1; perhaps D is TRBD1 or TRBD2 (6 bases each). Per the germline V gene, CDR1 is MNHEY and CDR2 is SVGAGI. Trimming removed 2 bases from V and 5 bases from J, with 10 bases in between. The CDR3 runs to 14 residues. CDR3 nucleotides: TGTGCCAGCAGTTACCGGGGGCTAAACAATGAGCAGTTCTTC. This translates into CASSYRGLNNEQFF.

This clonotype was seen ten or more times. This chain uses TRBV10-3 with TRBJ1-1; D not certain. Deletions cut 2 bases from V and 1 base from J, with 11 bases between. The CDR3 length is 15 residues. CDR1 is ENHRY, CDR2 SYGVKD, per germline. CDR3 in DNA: TGTGCCATCAGTGAGGGAAGATCGGCGAACACTGAAGCTTTCTTT. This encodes CAISEGRSANTEAFF.

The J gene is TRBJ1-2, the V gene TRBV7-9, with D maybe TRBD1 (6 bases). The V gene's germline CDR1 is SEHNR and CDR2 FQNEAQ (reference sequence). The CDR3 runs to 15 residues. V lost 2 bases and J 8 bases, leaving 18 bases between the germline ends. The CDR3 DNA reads TGTGCCAGCAGCTTAAGTCAGGGGCCTCGAGGCGGCTACACCTTC. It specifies CASSLSQGPRGGYTF.

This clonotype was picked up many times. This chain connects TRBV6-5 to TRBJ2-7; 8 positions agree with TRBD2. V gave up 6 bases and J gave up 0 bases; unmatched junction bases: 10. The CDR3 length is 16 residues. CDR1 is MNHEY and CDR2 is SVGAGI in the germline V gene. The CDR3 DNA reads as TGTGCCAGCAGCCCCGGGGGGGCGAGGAGCTCCTACGAGCAGTACTTC. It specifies CASSPGGARSSYEQYF.

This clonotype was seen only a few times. In DNA, the CDR3 is TGTGCCAGCAGTGACGGACTAGCAAATGAGCAGTTCTTC. As protein: CASSDGLANEQFF. The rearrangement links TRBV6-4 to TRBJ2-1, with TRBD2 matching over 8 bases. V was clipped by 2 bases and J by 7 bases; unmatched bases: 1. CDR3 length equals 13 residues. The germline V gene has CDR1 MRHNA and CDR2 SNTAGT.

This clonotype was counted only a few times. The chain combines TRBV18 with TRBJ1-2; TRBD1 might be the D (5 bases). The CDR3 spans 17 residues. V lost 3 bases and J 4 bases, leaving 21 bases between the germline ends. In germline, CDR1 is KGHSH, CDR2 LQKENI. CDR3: CASSPNLRDGGVYGYTF. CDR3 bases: TGTGCCAGCTCACCTAATCTTAGGGACGGCGGCGTCTATGGCTACACCTTC.

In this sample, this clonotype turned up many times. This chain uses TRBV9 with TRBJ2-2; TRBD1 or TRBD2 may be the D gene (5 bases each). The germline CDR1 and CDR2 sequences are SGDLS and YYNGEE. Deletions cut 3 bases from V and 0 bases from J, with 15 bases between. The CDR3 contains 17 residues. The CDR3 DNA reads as TGTGCCAGCAGCGAGACCTCCCGAGGGGCGAACACCGGGGAGCTGTTTTTT. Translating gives CASSETSRGANTGELFF.